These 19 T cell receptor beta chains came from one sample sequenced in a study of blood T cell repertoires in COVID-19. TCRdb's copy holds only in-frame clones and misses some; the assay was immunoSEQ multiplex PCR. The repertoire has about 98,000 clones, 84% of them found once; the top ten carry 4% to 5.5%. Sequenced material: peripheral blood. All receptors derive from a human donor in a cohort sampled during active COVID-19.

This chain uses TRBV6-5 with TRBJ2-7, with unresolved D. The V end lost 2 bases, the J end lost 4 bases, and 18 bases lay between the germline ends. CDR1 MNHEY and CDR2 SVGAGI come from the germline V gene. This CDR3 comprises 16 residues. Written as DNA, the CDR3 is TGTGCCAGCAGTTACCTTGCGCGGTCTGAAAGGTACGAGCAGTACTTC. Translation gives CASSYLARSERYEQYF.

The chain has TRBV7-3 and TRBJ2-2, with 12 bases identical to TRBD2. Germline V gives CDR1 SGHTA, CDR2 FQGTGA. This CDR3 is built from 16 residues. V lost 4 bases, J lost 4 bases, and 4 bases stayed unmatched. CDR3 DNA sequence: TGTGCCAGCAGCTCTCAGACTAGCGGGGGCACCGGGGAGCTGTTTTTT. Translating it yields CASSSQTSGGTGELFF.

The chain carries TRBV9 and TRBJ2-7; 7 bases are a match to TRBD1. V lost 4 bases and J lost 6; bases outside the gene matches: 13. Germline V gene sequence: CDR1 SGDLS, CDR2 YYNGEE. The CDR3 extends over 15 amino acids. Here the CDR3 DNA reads TGTGCCAGCAGCCCAGGAGGAAGGGGGCAGGGCGAGCAGTACTTC. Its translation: CASSPGGRGQGEQYF.

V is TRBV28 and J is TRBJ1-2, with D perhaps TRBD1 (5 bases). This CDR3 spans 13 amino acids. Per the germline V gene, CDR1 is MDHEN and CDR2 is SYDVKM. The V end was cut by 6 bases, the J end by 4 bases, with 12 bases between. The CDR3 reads CASRVGGPYGYTF. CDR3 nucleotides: TGTGCCAGCAGGGTCGGGGGTCCCTATGGCTACACCTTC.

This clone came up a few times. This CDR3 is CASSQGNTEAFF. CDR3 nucleotide sequence: TGTGCCAGCAGCCAGGGGAACACTGAAGCTTTCTTT. V usage is TRBV7-9 and J usage is TRBJ1-1; tentative D call: TRBD1 (5 bases). CDR1 is SEHNR and CDR2 is FQNEAQ in the germline V gene (reference sequence). Trimming removed 5 bases at V and 1 base at J, with 5 bases between. The CDR3 has 12 residues.

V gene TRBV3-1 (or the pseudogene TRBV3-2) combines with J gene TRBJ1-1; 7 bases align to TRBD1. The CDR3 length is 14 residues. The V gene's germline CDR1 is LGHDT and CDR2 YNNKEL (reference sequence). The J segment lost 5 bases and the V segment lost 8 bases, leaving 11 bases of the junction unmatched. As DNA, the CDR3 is TGTGCCAGCGCCCCCCAGGGGGTTAATACTGAAGCTTTCTTT. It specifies CASAPQGVNTEAFF.

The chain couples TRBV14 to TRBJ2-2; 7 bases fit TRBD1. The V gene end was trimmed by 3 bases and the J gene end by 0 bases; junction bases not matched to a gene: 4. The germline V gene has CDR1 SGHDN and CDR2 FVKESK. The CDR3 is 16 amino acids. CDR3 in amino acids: CASSHVGQANTGELFF. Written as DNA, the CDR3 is TGTGCCAGCAGCCACGTTGGACAGGCGAACACCGGGGAGCTGTTTTTT. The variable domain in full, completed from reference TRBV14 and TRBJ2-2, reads EAGVTQFPSHSVIEKGQTVTLRCDPISGHDNLYWYRRVMGKEIKFLLHFVKESKQDESGMPNNRFLAERTGGTYSTLKVQPAELEDSGVYFCASSHVGQANTGELFFGEGSRLTVL.

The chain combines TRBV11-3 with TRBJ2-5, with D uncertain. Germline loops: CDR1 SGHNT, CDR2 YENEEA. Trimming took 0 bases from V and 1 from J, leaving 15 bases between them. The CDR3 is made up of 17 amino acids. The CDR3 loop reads CASSLDPYLESQETQYF. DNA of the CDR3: TGTGCCAGCAGCTTAGATCCTTACCTGGAGTCCCAAGAGACCCAGTACTTC.

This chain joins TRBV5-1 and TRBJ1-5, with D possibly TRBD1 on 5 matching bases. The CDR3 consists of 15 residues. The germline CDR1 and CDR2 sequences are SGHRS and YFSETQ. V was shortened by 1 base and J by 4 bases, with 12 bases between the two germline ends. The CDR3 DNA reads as TGCGCCAGCAGCTTGTTAGGACATTGGAATCAGCCCCAGCATTTT. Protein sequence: CASSLLGHWNQPQHF.

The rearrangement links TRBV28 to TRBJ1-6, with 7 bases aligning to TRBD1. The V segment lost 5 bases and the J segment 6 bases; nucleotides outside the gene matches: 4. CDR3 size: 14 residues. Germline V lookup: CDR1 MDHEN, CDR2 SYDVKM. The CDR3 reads CASSRQGGNSPLHF. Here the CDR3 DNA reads TGTGCCAGCAGTCGACAGGGAGGTAATTCACCCCTCCACTTT.

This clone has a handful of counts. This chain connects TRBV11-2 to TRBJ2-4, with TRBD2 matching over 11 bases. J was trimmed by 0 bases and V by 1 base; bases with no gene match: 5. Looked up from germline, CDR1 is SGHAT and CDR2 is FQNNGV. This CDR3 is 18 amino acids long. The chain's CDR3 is CASSLGLAGGLAKNIQYF. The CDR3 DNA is TGTGCCAGCAGCTTAGGCCTAGCGGGGGGACTAGCCAAAAACATTCAGTACTTC.

The DNA of the CDR3 is TGTGCCAGCAGCCCCAGGCCTCGGGGAGGATCGGTCGGTACGAACTATGGCTACACCTTC. Translating gives CASSPRPRGGSVGTNYGYTF. The chain uses TRBV6-4 and TRBJ1-2; the D is unclear. Between the trimmed V and J ends, which lost 6 bases and 2 bases, there was a span of 31 bases. There are 20 residues in the CDR3. Germline assignment: CDR1 MRHNA and CDR2 SNTAGT.

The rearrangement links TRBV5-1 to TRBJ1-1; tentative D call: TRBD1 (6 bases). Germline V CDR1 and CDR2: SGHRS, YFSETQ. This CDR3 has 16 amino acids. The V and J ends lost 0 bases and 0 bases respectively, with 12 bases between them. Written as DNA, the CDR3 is TGCGCCAGCAGCTTGGCGGGACAAAGCCTGAACACTGAAGCTTTCTTT. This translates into CASSLAGQSLNTEAFF.

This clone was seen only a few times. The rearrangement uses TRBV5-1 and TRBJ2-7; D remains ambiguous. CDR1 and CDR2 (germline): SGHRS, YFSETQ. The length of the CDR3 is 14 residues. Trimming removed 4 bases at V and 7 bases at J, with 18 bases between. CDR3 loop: CASSRSASSLEQYF. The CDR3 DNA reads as TGCGCCAGCAGCCGATCAGCGTCTTCTTTGGAGCAGTACTTC.

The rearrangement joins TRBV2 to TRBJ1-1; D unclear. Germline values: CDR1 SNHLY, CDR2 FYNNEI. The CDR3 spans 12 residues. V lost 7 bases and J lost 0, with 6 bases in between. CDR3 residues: CASTGMNTEAFF. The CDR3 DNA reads TGTGCCAGCACGGGGATGAACACTGAAGCTTTCTTT.

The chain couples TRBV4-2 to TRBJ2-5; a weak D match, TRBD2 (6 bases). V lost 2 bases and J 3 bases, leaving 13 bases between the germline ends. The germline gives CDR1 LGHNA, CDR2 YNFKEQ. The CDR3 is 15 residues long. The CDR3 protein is CASSQSGLLKETQYF. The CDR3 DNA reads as TGTGCCAGCAGCCAATCGGGACTGTTGAAAGAGACCCAGTACTTC.

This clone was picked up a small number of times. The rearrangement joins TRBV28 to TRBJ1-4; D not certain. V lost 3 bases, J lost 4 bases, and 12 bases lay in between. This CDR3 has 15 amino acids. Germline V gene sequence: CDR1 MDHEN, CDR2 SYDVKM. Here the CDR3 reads CASSFVGVGNEKLFF. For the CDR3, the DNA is TGTGCCAGCAGTTTCGTCGGGGTGGGTAATGAAAAACTGTTTTTT.

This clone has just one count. CDR3 in DNA: TGTGCCAGTAGTGTCGGGGGTTTGGAAGCTTTCTTT. Residues: CASSVGGLEAFF. The rearrangement links TRBV19 to TRBJ1-1, with D tentatively TRBD1 (5 bases). Trimming took off 5 bases at V and 8 bases at J, with 12 bases between the two ends. CDR1 is LNHDA and CDR2 is SQIVND in the germline V gene (reference sequence). The CDR3 runs 12 residues.

The CDR3 spells CASSPDRLGQETQYF. CDR3 nucleotides: TGTGCCAGCTCACCAGACAGGTTGGGGCAAGAGACCCAGTACTTC. The J gene is TRBJ2-5, the V gene TRBV18, with D perhaps matching TRBD1 (6 bases). The V and J ends lost 2 bases and 2 bases respectively, with 12 bases between them. In germline, CDR1 is KGHSH, CDR2 LQKENI. The CDR3 is 15 residues long.